This T cell receptor (beta chain) was retrieved from a study of T-cell reconstitution after alpha-beta-depleted transplantation in children. Study results and caveats: From surviving recipient T cells and thymic progenitors came the high day-60 TCRbeta diversity observed in some patients.

Construction of the TCRbeta library involved unique molecular identifiers. One entry per CDR3 protein, called by TCRdb with MiXCR from the PCR reads. The data contain 300,000 or so distinct CDR3 sequences, roughly 21% of them singletons. Comment on this clonotype: Its matching antigen is unknown.

Germline CDR1 MNHEY, CDR2 SMNVEV (reference sequence). Between the trimmed V and J ends, which lost 7 bases and 0 bases, there was a span of 13 bases. The CDR3 runs to 15 residues. This TCR derives from a male patient younger than 18 who had a stem cell transplant for acute lymphoblastic leukemia, so the T cells may come from the graft donor. This material consisted of PBMCs, mostly from graft donor cells, taken 180 days after TCRalphabeta/CD19-depleted stem cell transplant. The V and J genes are TRBV27 and TRBJ1-3, with D possibly TRBD1 on 5 matching bases. CDR3 sequence (DNA): TGTGCCAGCAAAGGTGACAGACGCTCTGGAAACACCATATATTTT. It translates to CASKGDRRSGNTIYF.